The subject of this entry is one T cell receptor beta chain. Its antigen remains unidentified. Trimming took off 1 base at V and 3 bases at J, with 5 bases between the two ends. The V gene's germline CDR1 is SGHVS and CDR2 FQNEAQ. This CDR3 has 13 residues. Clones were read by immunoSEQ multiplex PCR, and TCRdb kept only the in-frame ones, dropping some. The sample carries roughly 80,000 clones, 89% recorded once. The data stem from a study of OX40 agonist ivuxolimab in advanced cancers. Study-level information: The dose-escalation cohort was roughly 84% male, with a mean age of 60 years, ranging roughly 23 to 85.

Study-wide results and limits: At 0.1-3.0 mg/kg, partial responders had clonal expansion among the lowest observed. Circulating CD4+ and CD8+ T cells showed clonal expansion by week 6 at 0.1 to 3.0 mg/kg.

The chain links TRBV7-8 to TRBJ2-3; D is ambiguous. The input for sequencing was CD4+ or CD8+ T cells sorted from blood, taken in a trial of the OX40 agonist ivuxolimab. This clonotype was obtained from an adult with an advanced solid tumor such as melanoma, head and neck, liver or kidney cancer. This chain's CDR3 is CASSLGLTDTQYF. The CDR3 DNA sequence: TGTGCCAGCAGCTTAGGTCTTACAGATACGCAGTATTTT.